The sequence of this T cell receptor (beta chain) was determined in a study of cytomegalovirus exposure and HLA in healthy donors (TCRdb year 2017). In terms of the full investigation: In an earlier analysis of several hundred of the donors, approximately 260 Gb of sequence data and approximately 120 million unique TCR beta sequences from 180 million or so T cells were reported. Roughly 320 gigabases of sequencing data and about 92 million unique TCR sequences made up an early release that covered several hundred HLA-typed donors. Of the 300 to 450 genotyped donors, 65% to 90% fell in the genetic ancestry cluster associated with self-reported Caucasian donors. The study aimed to test whether cataloging public T cell receptors could reveal signatures of past pathogen exposure. The study used immunosequencing to profile the T cell repertoires of hundreds of subjects and linked those repertoires to cytomegalovirus serostatus. Along with the approximately 700-subject first cohort, a separate validation cohort of roughly 110 different subjects was used. To predict cytomegalovirus infection status, the study brought together high-throughput TCR immunosequencing, statistical association of individual TCRs with disease status, and machine learning. A later analysis re-examined previously published TCR beta repertoires from over 500 donors and added high-resolution HLA genotyping to investigate patterns of TCR occurrence. Rather than drawing on any new phenotypic data, the later analysis identified candidate immune exposures from TCR beta sequences and the way those sequences occurred across donors. In an earlier analysis of about 590 of the donors, high-throughput TCR beta sequencing was used to judge whether each TCR beta V gene segment behaved as functional or pseudogenic. Alongside the repertoire data, information on donor age, sex, ethnicity and CMV serostatus was compiled. In a later genetic analysis, genome-wide SNP genotypes for about 55% of the roughly 700 donors were used, and that subset was treated as a discovery cohort. All discovery cohort repertoires had been generated on a single sequencing platform. HLA typing included class I and class II loci at four-digit resolution. The number of typed donors differed by locus: about 629-630 for A, B, C, DRB1 and DQB1; 522 for DQA1; approximately 600 for DPA1; and around 470 for DPB1. About five DR-DQ haplotypes were treated as single units for association and clustering because of strong linkage in the cohort. Among some 410 genotyped donors of the cohort, an average of about 240,000 unique TCR beta nucleotide sequences were sequenced per donor, about a sixth of them non-productive.

Results and caveats for the whole study, not just this receptor: Several of the top co-occurrence clusters appeared to be linked to parvovirus B19, influenza, CMV and Epstein-Barr virus, according to a later analysis. In a later analysis, around 17,000 TCR beta sequences were associated with specific HLA alleles at a false discovery rate of 0.05. An association between a missense DCLRE1C variant and V-gene and J-gene trimming of TCR beta chains was found in a later genetic analysis and replicated in an independent cohort. An earlier analysis of approximately 540 of the donors showed that most TCR beta V segments appeared in productive rearrangements either about 87% or about 30% of the time, which broadly matched IMGT annotations. Because the 87-base-pair reads could not distinguish some IMGT-functional V segments, including TRBV6-2 and TRBV6-3, those segments were excluded. In vitro tests confirmed that a few of the cytomegalovirus-associated TCR beta chains recognize cytomegalovirus antigens. The cohort was sequenced for TCR beta chains only, and without alpha or paired-chain data the features that could be detected were limited. Most TCR sequences were observed very rarely across donors, whereas some public TCRs were present in many individuals. Correlated functional status among segregating V segments might reflect linkage disequilibrium, but an unknown experimental factor could not be ruled out. Immune exposure information for the cohort was limited to CMV serostatus. The presence/absence analyses assumed that sequencing depth was roughly uniform across donors, and that assumption may not be true. A further reported finding was that TCR beta sequences accurately predicted the HLA-A and HLA-B alleles for most subjects in the first cohort. The study gave a list of around 170 TCR beta chains associated with cytomegalovirus. Because counts were too low, about 18 rarely observed V segments, including chromosome 9 orphons, were excluded from the earlier analysis of around 590 of the donors. According to a later analysis, most CMV-associated TCR beta chains appeared to be HLA-restricted, and the HLA associations seemed to be driven largely by CMV exposure. In both the original and validation cohorts, the classifier was reported to diagnose cytomegalovirus status with high specificity and sensitivity. In a later analysis, HLA-associated TCR beta chains showed more clonal expansion and lower generation probabilities than non-associated chains that were equally common. Because HLA typing was missing for some donors at each locus, association tests included only the typed subset. According to a later analysis, TCR association rates differed among HLA loci, with DRB1 alleles showing the most associated TCRs and HLA-C alleles showing the fewest. The authors suggested that the approach could potentially be generalized to other disease states and immunological phenotypes. When HLA alleles, especially DR and DQ, strongly co-occurred, TCR associations were difficult to assign to individual alleles. In a later genetic analysis, fewer N-insertions in productive TCRs were reported among donors in an Asian-associated ancestry cluster than the roughly 700-donor mean. The sequencing pipeline was judged likely to have produced a cluster of highly shared sequence variants as a technical artifact.

The cohort comprised hundreds of healthy bone marrow donors. At the time of sampling, all cohort members were nominally healthy, though unrecorded immune exposures were likely present. The donor was CMV seropositive and was included in the group of 250 to 350 seropositive cohort members. A peripheral blood sample was provided by each donor, and peripheral blood mononuclear cells were used for TCR beta sequencing. The Qiagen DNeasy Blood Extraction Kit was used to extract genomic DNA from the blood cell samples. The receptor library was made with the immunoSEQ multiplex PCR assay. For the multiplex PCR, a mixture combining 60 forward primers for TCR Vbeta segments and 13 reverse primers for TCR Jbeta segments was used. The CDR3 region of rearranged TCR beta genes was amplified from genomic DNA by a multiplex PCR assay. The amplified TCR beta libraries were sequenced on the Illumina HiSeq System as 87-base-pair reads. As for the original processing: A later analysis tallied approximately 87 million unique TCR beta chains across the 666 repertoires, and around 10 million of those chains were shared by two or more donors. To remove PCR and sequencing errors, raw reads were error-corrected and collapsed into unique sequences using a nearest-neighbor algorithm that merged closely related sequences. CDR3 sequences were aligned to IMGT reference sequences to assign V, D and J gene segments. For a sequence to be retained, a match of at least six nucleotides was required to both a V gene segment and a J gene segment. A rearrangement counted as productive if the CDR3 had no stop codons and remained in frame with V and J, and every other rearrangement counted as non-productive. Following IMGT convention, CDR3 was defined as the stretch from the second conserved V-encoded cysteine up to the conserved J-encoded phenylalanine. Sequences without an unambiguous match to a single V gene segment were excluded from the earlier analysis of several hundred of the donors. In an earlier analysis of several hundred of the donors, a V segment was called functional when productive rearrangements were above 56.7%, and segregating when the standard deviation between donors exceeded 5%. A statistical classification framework was developed to diagnose cytomegalovirus status using the catalog of TCR beta chain sequences. In a later analysis, V and J genes were assigned by comparing TCR nucleotide sequences against IMGT/GENE-DB human TR gene sequences. The TCRdist pipeline was used in a later analysis to assign CDR3 sequences and most-parsimonious VDJ recombination scenarios. In a later analysis, every TCR beta chain was defined by the combination of its CDR3 amino acid sequence and its V-gene family, and reads without a unique V-gene family were dropped. To address suspected cross-contamination and a sequencing artifact, a later analysis removed approximately 600 highly shared, low-generation-probability nucleotide sequences. In a later analysis, a clonal expansion index was calculated for each public chain from normalized within-repertoire ranks of inferred template counts. In a later analysis, generation probabilities were computed with a VDJ recombination model fitted to out-of-frame rearrangements, and the resulting probabilities were checked against IGoR. In a later analysis, TCR-TCR, TCR-HLA and TCR-CMV co-occurrence was scored with hypergeometric tests, and a repertoire-size bias correction was applied to TCR pairs. A later analysis estimated false discovery rates by permuting HLA or CMV assignments 20 times. In a later analysis, co-occurring TCRs were grouped with DBSCAN, and TCRdist sequence similarity was added when clustering was performed within HLA-allele-positive subsets. Repertoires with fewer than 30,000 or more than 120,000 public chains, plus five repertoires with anomalous nucleotide sharing, were excluded from co-occurrence clustering. TCRdb took over this immuneACCESS table, retaining in-frame rearrangements with V and J assigned. Such tables are incomplete; in checked studies, under half of the missing clones stem from an unresolved V gene, and the remainder is unexplained. V, J and clone size are those of that table, while D and trimming were read from the DNA. In all, the sample holds around 150,000 clones, and roughly 80% of those were seen once. The ten largest account for 3% to 4.5% of the sample.

About this clone: Its target antigen remains unknown. The sample holds no much larger clone one base away, and base qualities are not on file.

The germline V gene (reference sequence) sets CDR1 to GTSNPN and CDR2 to SVGIG. V loses 2 bases, J loses 6 bases, and the germline ends lie 19 bases apart. Inclusive of the bounding cysteine and phenylalanine, the CDR3 is 15 residues long. Kept here is only the CDR3 DNA, which spans 45 bases and is read in frame from base 1. What was sequenced was PBMCs. The sequence derives from a man aged 25-45 years in good health and CMV-seropositive. The rearranged segments are TRBV30 and TRBJ1-2, and perhaps TRBD1 as D gene, on 6 matching bases. Here the CDR3 is given as CAWSLSGAFPNGYTF. The sequenced DNA is TGTGCCTGGAGTTTATCAGGGGCATTTCCGAATGGCTACACCTTC.